A selection of T cell receptor beta chains follows, all from one sample in a study of T cells in Graves' hyperthyroidism and ophthalmopathy. In TCRdb, the multiplex PCR reads were re-called with MiXCR into one record per CDR3 protein. Among around 800,000 distinct CDR3 sequences listed, more than 30% were seen once. Sequenced: blood. The origin of the receptors is a man between 18 and 29 years old with Graves' hyperthyroidism. The CDR3 runs from the conserved cysteine through the conserved F or W. The D gene is left open where the match is weak. Only part of the rows carry a size: once, few, many, or a class if the clone is expanded.

v_gene: TRBV2
d_gene: .
len: 13
abundance: many
j_gene: TRBJ1-1
CDR3nt: TGTGCCAGCAGTGGGGGCACGAACACTGAAGCTTTCTTT
CDR3aa: CASSGGTNTEAFF

v_gene: TRBV20-1
d_gene: .
len: 13
abundance: few
j_gene: TRBJ1-2
CDR3nt: TGCAGTGCTAGAGACCCCCTAGGGCAAGGCTACACCTTC
CDR3aa: CSARDPLGQGYTF

v_gene: TRBV10-3
d_gene: .
len: 14
abundance: many
j_gene: TRBJ1-1
CDR3nt: TGTGCGGAGGGGTTAAAGAAAGTGAACACTGAAGCTTTCTTT
CDR3aa: CAEGLKKVNTEAFF

v_gene: TRBV24-1
d_gene: TRBD1
len: 16
abundance: .
j_gene: TRBJ1-2
CDR3nt: TGTGCCACCTCTGAGCCGGGACAGGCGGCTTTCTATGGCTACACCTTC
CDR3aa: CATSEPGQAAFYGYTF

v_gene: TRBV29-1
d_gene: TRBD1
len: 11
abundance: .
j_gene: TRBJ2-2
CDR3nt: TGCAGCGTTGAAGGGACCGGACAGGTGTTTTTT
CDR3aa: CSVEGTGQVFF

v_gene: TRBV7-9
d_gene: .
len: 14
abundance: .
j_gene: TRBJ2-2
CDR3nt: TGTGCCAGCAGCTTATACTACAACACCGGGGAGCTGTTTTTT
CDR3aa: CASSLYYNTGELFF

v_gene: TRBV2
d_gene: .
len: 13
abundance: many
j_gene: TRBJ1-1
CDR3nt: TGTGCCAGCATTCGGCAAATGGACACTGAAGCTTTCTTT
CDR3aa: CASIRQMDTEAFF

v_gene: TRBV29-1
d_gene: .
len: 13
abundance: .
j_gene: TRBJ1-1
CDR3nt: TGCAGCGCCACTGACGGCATGAACACTGAAGCTTTCTTT
CDR3aa: CSATDGMNTEAFF

v_gene: TRBV6-2/TRBV6-3
d_gene: .
len: 9
abundance: .
j_gene: TRBJ2-2
CDR3nt: TGTGCCAGCGGGGGGGAGCTGTTTTTT
CDR3aa: CASGGELFF

v_gene: TRBV29-1
d_gene: .
len: 14
abundance: .
j_gene: TRBJ2-2
CDR3nt: TGCAGCAGTTTATGGGGACATGACACCGGGGAGCTGTTTTTT
CDR3aa: CSSLWGHDTGELFF

v_gene: TRBV11-2
d_gene: .
len: 13
abundance: .
j_gene: TRBJ2-5
CDR3nt: TGTGCCAGCACCCCACCCCGCGATGGGACCCAGTACTTC
CDR3aa: CASTPPRDGTQYF

v_gene: TRBV29-1
d_gene: .
len: 13
abundance: once
j_gene: TRBJ2-3
CDR3nt: TGCAGCGCCAGCGGGTTGCACACAGATACGCAGTATTTT
CDR3aa: CSASGLHTDTQYF

v_gene: TRBV7-7
d_gene: .
len: 13
abundance: many
j_gene: TRBJ2-5
CDR3nt: TGTGCTAGCAGTCCCATGGGGGAAGAGACCCAGTACTTC
CDR3aa: CASSPMGEETQYF

v_gene: TRBV29-1
d_gene: .
len: 11
abundance: .
j_gene: TRBJ2-7
CDR3nt: TGCAGCAGTTCTGGGCGGTACGAGCAGTACTTC
CDR3aa: CSSSGRYEQYF

v_gene: TRBV6-5
d_gene: .
len: 12
abundance: .
j_gene: TRBJ2-7
CDR3nt: TGTGCCAGCAGCTCTCCCTTCTACGAGCAGTACTTC
CDR3aa: CASSSPFYEQYF

v_gene: TRBV20-1
d_gene: .
len: 11
abundance: .
j_gene: TRBJ2-7
CDR3nt: TGCAGTGCATTGGGGGGACACGGGCAGTACTTC
CDR3aa: CSALGGHGQYF

v_gene: TRBV7-9
d_gene: .
len: 16
abundance: .
j_gene: TRBJ2-7
CDR3nt: TGCGCCAGCAGCCAAGATTCGTACGTAGGTGGTAACGAGCAGTACTTC
CDR3aa: CASSQDSYVGGNEQYF

v_gene: TRBV15
d_gene: .
len: 15
abundance: .
j_gene: TRBJ1-1
CDR3nt: TGTGCCACCAGCAGGCAGGGCACCATGAACACTGAAGCTTTCTTT
CDR3aa: CATSRQGTMNTEAFF

v_gene: TRBV19
d_gene: .
len: 15
abundance: few
j_gene: TRBJ1-1
CDR3nt: TGTGCCAGTAGTCCGGGACGGCTACTGAACACTGAAGCTTTCTTT
CDR3aa: CASSPGRLLNTEAFF

v_gene: TRBV9
d_gene: TRBD1
len: 15
abundance: many
j_gene: TRBJ2-5
CDR3nt: TGTGCCAGCAGCTCGTTCCCGACAGGGCAAGAGACCCAGTACTTC
CDR3aa: CASSSFPTGQETQYF

v_gene: TRBV7-3
d_gene: .
len: 15
abundance: .
j_gene: TRBJ2-2
CDR3nt: TGTGCCAGCAGCTTAACACGGGAGACGGCCGGGGAGCTGGTTTTT
CDR3aa: CASSLTRETAGELVF

v_gene: TRBV7-9
d_gene: TRBD1
len: 13
abundance: .
j_gene: TRBJ1-2
CDR3nt: TGTGCCAGCAACGACAGGGGTGAAGATGGCTACACCTTC
CDR3aa: CASNDRGEDGYTF

v_gene: TRBV7-9
d_gene: .
len: 15
abundance: .
j_gene: TRBJ2-5
CDR3nt: TGTGCCAGCAGCTTTGTACCGGGGGGCGAAGAGACCCAGTACTTC
CDR3aa: CASSFVPGGEETQYF

v_gene: TRBV9
d_gene: .
len: 16
abundance: .
j_gene: TRBJ2-2
CDR3nt: TGTGCCAGCAGCGTAGAGACTCTTCAGAACACCGGGGAGCTGTTTTTT
CDR3aa: CASSVETLQNTGELFF

v_gene: TRBV7-9
d_gene: TRBD2
len: 15
abundance: .
j_gene: TRBJ2-7
CDR3nt: TGTGCCAGCAGTTACTCCCCCGGGACTAGGAACGAGCAGTACTTC
CDR3aa: CASSYSPGTRNEQYF

v_gene: TRBV2
d_gene: TRBD1
len: 17
abundance: .
j_gene: TRBJ1-1
CDR3nt: TGTGCCAGCAGTGAACAGGGGGAGGTGGGCTGTCGTACTGAAGCTTTCTTT
CDR3aa: CASSEQGEVGCRTEAFF

v_gene: TRBV7-8
d_gene: .
len: 15
abundance: few
j_gene: TRBJ2-5
CDR3nt: TGTGCCAGCAGTGAATGGCTGCGGGCGGAAGAGACTCAGTACTTC
CDR3aa: CASSEWLRAEETQYF

v_gene: TRBV20-1
d_gene: .
len: 14
abundance: few
j_gene: TRBJ2-2
CDR3nt: TGCAGTGCTAGGGAGACAGGGAACACCGGGGAGCTGTTTTTT
CDR3aa: CSARETGNTGELFF

v_gene: TRBV2
d_gene: TRBD1
len: 14
abundance: many
j_gene: TRBJ2-7
CDR3nt: TGTGCCAGCAGCGAGGACAGGGTATGGAACGAGCAGTACTTC
CDR3aa: CASSEDRVWNEQYF

v_gene: TRBV12-3/TRBV12-4
d_gene: TRBD1
len: 12
abundance: .
j_gene: TRBJ2-7
CDR3nt: TGTGCCAGCAGGGGGACAGGGTTTAAGTCGTACTTC
CDR3aa: CASRGTGFKSYF

v_gene: TRBV2
d_gene: TRBD1
len: 14
abundance: many
j_gene: TRBJ1-1
CDR3nt: TGTGCCAGCAGGCCGGGACAGGGATGGACTGAAGCTTTCTTT
CDR3aa: CASRPGQGWTEAFF

v_gene: TRBV12-3/TRBV12-4
d_gene: .
len: 14
abundance: many
j_gene: TRBJ1-1
CDR3nt: TGTGCCAGCAGTCGACAGGTGCTGAACACTGAAGCTTTCTTT
CDR3aa: CASSRQVLNTEAFF

v_gene: TRBV29-1
d_gene: .
len: 13
abundance: .
j_gene: TRBJ2-7
CDR3nt: TGCAGCGTTCTTGAGACTAGCTCCTACGAGCAGTACTTC
CDR3aa: CSVLETSSYEQYF

v_gene: TRBV25-1
d_gene: .
len: 16
abundance: many
j_gene: TRBJ1-6
CDR3nt: TGTGCCAGCAGTGATTTCCTCGACAGCCTCTATTCACCCCTCCACTTT
CDR3aa: CASSDFLDSLYSPLHF

v_gene: TRBV29-1
d_gene: TRBD1
len: 14
abundance: many
j_gene: TRBJ1-1
CDR3nt: TGCAGCGTTTCGGACAGGGGGCGGAGAACTGAAGCTTTCTTT
CDR3aa: CSVSDRGRRTEAFF

v_gene: TRBV7-9
d_gene: TRBD2
len: 15
abundance: .
j_gene: TRBJ2-7
CDR3nt: TGTGCCAGCGGCTTGGCCGGGGGGTCCCCCTACGAGCAGTACTTC
CDR3aa: CASGLAGGSPYEQYF

v_gene: TRBV7-3
d_gene: .
len: 14
abundance: .
j_gene: TRBJ2-7
CDR3nt: TGTGCCAGCAGCTTAACCTTAGGGGCTTACGAGCAGTACTTC
CDR3aa: CASSLTLGAYEQYF

v_gene: TRBV12-3/TRBV12-4
d_gene: .
len: 10
abundance: many
j_gene: TRBJ1-2
CDR3nt: TGTGCCAGCTCGGGCCGCCGGGAGACCTTC
CDR3aa: CASSGRRETF

v_gene: TRBV19
d_gene: TRBD1
len: 13
abundance: .
j_gene: TRBJ1-2
CDR3nt: TGTGCCGTCGGGACAGGGGGCATCTATGGCTACACCTTC
CDR3aa: CAVGTGGIYGYTF

v_gene: TRBV7-9
d_gene: .
len: 15
abundance: .
j_gene: TRBJ1-1
CDR3nt: TGTGCCAGCAGACCAAAACCGGGACACCTCCCTGAAGCTTTCTTT
CDR3aa: CASRPKPGHLPEAFF